This TCR beta chain stems from a study of cytomegalovirus exposure and HLA in healthy donors. About the study: It was reported in a later analysis that the 120 validation repertoires used the same platform as the roughly 700 first-cohort repertoires. Study-wide results and limits: Among TCR beta chains, those listed as cytomegalovirus-associated numbered roughly 150.

Among the approximately 110 subjects of the validation cohort, separate from the approximately 670-subject first cohort, were the donors. Here immunoSEQ multiplex PCR was the method, and the copy in TCRdb shows in-frame clones only, minus some. This sample yields some 100,000 clones, of which roughly nine tenths are seen a single time; 4% to 5.5% belongs to the top ten. Details on this clone: The antigen remains undetermined.

Sequenced material: PBMCs. The origin of this receptor is a man aged 18-30 years in good health and CMV-seropositive.

This CDR3 reads CASSARRVPDTQYF. Here the CDR3 DNA reads TGTGCCAGCAGCGCCCGTCGGGTCCCAGATACGCAGTATTTT. This chain connects TRBV7-8 to TRBJ2-3; D not certain. There are 14 residues in the CDR3. Trimming took off 5 bases at V and 4 bases at J, with 13 bases between the two ends. Germline CDR1 SGHVS, CDR2 FQNEAQ.